This T cell receptor beta chain was profiled in a study of Ad26.COV2.S vaccination and SARS-CoV-2 variants. Whole-study context: By the intramuscular route, Ad26.COV2.S was given once, or twice 56 days apart. Findings of the study overall: Post-vaccination breadth of spike-specific CD8+ and CD4+ T cell responses was reportedly substantial. Non-spike TCR breadth was similar in vaccine and placebo recipients.

Treatment: about 20 received Ad26.COV2.S at low or high dose, single or two shots; several received placebo; per-sample allocation not given. Sampling was performed 63 days after the first vaccine or placebo injection. An Ad26 vector expressing Wuhan-strain SARS-CoV-2 spike served as the vaccine. As regards this clone: Its antigen is as yet unknown. The same CDR3 arises from other DNA sequences in this sample as well.

V lost 0 bases and J 1 base, leaving 8 bases between the germline ends. The CDR3 extends over 15 amino acids. CDR1 and CDR2 from the germline V gene are LNHNV and YYDKDF (reference sequence). Only in-frame clones appear in the TCRdb table, and some are missing; sequencing was by immunoSEQ multiplex PCR. The sample consists of 300,000 to 400,000 clones, around 89% of them appearing once. This TCR was sampled from a person aged 18 to 59 who received the Ad26.COV2.S COVID-19 vaccine or a placebo. The chain has TRBV15 and TRBJ2-3, with D hard to call. Sequenced material: peripheral blood, taken in a trial of Ad26.COV2.S vaccine versus placebo. CDR3 protein: CATSRDFTGTDTQYF. The DNA of the CDR3 is TGTGCCACCAGCAGAGATTTTACAGGCACAGATACGCAGTATTTT.